This TCR beta chain was sequenced during a study of blood T cell repertoires in COVID-19. TCRdb's copy holds only in-frame clones and misses some; the assay was immunoSEQ multiplex PCR. This repertoire shows 85,000 to 110,000 clones, roughly 84% found once; its top ten account for 10% to 15%. V was clipped by 2 bases and J by 4 bases; unmatched bases: 6. The CDR3 is 15 amino acids. Per the germline V gene, CDR1 is MNHEY and CDR2 is SVGAGI. The TCR comes from a human donor in a cohort sampled during active or convalescent COVID-19. The chain is built from TRBV6-5 and TRBJ2-3; 7 positions agree with TRBD2. Sequenced input: peripheral blood. The CDR3 is CASSYGRGTPDTQYF. CDR3 nucleotide sequence: TGTGCCAGCAGTTACGGGCGGGGGACCCCAGATACGCAGTATTTT.